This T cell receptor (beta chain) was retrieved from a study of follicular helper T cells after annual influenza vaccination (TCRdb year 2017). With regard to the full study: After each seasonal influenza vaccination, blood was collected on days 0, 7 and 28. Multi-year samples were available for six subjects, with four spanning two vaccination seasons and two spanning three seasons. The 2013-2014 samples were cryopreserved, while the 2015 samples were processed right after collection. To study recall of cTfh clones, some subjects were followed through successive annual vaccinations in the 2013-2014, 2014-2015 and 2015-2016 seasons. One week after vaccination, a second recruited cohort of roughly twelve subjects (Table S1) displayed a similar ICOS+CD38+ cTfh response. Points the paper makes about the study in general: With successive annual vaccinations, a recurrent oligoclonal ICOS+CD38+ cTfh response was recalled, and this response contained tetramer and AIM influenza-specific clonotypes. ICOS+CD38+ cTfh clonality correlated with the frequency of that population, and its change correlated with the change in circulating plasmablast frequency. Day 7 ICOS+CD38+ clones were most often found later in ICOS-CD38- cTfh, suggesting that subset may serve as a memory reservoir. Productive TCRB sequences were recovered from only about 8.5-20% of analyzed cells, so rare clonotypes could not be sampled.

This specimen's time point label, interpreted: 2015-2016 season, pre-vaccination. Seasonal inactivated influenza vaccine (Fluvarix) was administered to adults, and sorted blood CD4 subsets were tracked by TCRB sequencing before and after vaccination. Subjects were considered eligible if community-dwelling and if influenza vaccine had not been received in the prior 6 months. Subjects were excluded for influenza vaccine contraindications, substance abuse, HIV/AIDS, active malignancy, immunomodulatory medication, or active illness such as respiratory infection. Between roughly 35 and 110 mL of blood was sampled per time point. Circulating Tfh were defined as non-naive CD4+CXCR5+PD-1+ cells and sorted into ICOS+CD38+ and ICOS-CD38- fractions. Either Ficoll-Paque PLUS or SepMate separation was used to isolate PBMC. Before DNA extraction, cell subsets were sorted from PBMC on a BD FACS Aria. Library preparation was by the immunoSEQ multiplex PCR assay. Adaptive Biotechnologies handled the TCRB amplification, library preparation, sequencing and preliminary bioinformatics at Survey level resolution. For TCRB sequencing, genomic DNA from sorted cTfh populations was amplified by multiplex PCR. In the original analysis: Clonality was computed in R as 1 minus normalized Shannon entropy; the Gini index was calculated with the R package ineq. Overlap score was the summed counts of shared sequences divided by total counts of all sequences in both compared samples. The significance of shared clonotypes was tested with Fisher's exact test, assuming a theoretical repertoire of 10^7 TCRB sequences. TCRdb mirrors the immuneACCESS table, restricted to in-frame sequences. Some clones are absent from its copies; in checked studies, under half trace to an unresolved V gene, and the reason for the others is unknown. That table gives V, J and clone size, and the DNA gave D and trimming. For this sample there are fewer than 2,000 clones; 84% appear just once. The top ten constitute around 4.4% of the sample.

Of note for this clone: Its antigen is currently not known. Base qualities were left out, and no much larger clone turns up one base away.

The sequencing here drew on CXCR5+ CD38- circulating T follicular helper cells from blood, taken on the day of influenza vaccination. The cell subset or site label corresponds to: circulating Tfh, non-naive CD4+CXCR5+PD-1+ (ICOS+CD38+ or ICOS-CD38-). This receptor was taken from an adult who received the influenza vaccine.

DNA sequence: TGTGCAATCTATGACCGCTATGGCTACACCTTC. It encodes CAIYDRYGYTF. This sequence uses TRBV14 and TRBJ1-2; there is no confident call for the D gene. The CDR3 runs 11 residues from the cysteine to the phenylalanine. Just the 33-base CDR3 DNA is kept, in frame starting at base 1. Based on the germline V gene, the CDR1 and CDR2 sequences are SGHDN and FVKESK.